These 27 T cell receptor beta chains originate from one sample sequenced in a study of neoadjuvant nivolumab and ipilimumab in lung cancer (dated by TCRdb to 2020 to 2022). The method behind the library was the immunoSEQ multiplex PCR assay. This is the immuneACCESS table as TCRdb keeps it, with only in-frame sequences that have V and J called. A part of the clones is gone; compared with another copy, unresolved V genes explain less than half, and the rest is unexplained. This sample holds tens of thousands of clones; 90% were observed only once. The ten most abundant clones make up roughly 5.3% of the sample. Interpreted using the paper, the time point label stands for: at surgical resection after neoadjuvant nivolumab +/- ipilimumab. The specimen was peripheral blood, collected after neoadjuvant nivolumab, alone or with ipilimumab, at or shortly before surgery. These receptors came from an adult with non-small cell lung cancer.

This chain joins TRBV2 and TRBJ1-1; D may be TRBD1 (5 bases). The germline V and J ends were trimmed by 11 bases and 5 bases, with 18 bases remaining between them. In germline, CDR1 is SNHLY, CDR2 FYNNEI. The CDR3 covers 13 residues. CDR3 protein: CASRARGETEAFF. The CDR3, as DNA: TGTGCCTCCCGGGCCCGGGGGGAAACTGAAGCTTTCTTT. The complete variable domain, with remaining parts taken from reference TRBV2 and TRBJ1-1, reads EPEVTQTPSHQVTQMGQEVILRCVPISNHLYFYWYRQILGQKVEFLVSFYNNEISEKSEIFDDQFSVERPDGSNFTLKIRSTKLEDSAMYFCASRARGETEAFFGQGTRLTVV.

The rearrangement links TRBV18 to TRBJ2-5, with D hard to call. Germline CDR1 reads KGHSH; CDR2 reads LQKENI. This CDR3 region has 11 residues. Deletions cut 2 bases from V and 5 bases from J, with 3 bases between. The CDR3 DNA reads TGTGCCAGCTCACCAGATGAGACCCAGTACTTC. This sequence encodes CASSPDETQYF.

This clone has just one count. The rearrangement uses TRBV5-5 and TRBJ2-7; 11 bases align to TRBD1. Trimming at V came to 2 bases and at J to 3 bases, leaving 7 bases not matched to a gene. This CDR3 region has 16 residues. The V gene's germline CDR1 is SGHKS and CDR2 YYEKEE (reference sequence). DNA of the CDR3: TGTGCCAGCAGCTTCCTAAGGGGGACAGGGGGCTACGAGCAGTACTTC. As protein: CASSFLRGTGGYEQYF.

The CDR3 protein is CASSQERQGSYEQYF. As DNA, the CDR3 is TGCGCCAGCAGCCAGGAACGACAGGGGAGCTACGAGCAGTACTTC. The chain is built from TRBV4-1 and TRBJ2-7; the match to TRBD1 covers 8 bases. This CDR3 has 15 amino acids. Germline values: CDR1 MGHRA, CDR2 YSYEKL. The ends lost 3 bases at V and 3 bases at J; junction bases unmatched: 7.

The chain links TRBV5-1 to TRBJ1-4; D might be TRBD1 (5 bases). The V end was cut by 5 bases, the J end by 8 bases, with 13 bases between. The length of the CDR3 is 13 residues. From germline, CDR1 is SGHRS and CDR2 YFSETQ. The DNA for the CDR3 is TGCGCCAGCAGATTAAGGGGTGGCGAAAAACTGTTTTTT. Protein sequence: CASRLRGGEKLFF.

With respect to this clone: Different DNA sequences within this sample yield the same CDR3. The rearrangement links TRBV14 to TRBJ1-6; TRBD1 is a possible D gene (6 bases). V shed 1 base and J shed 10 bases, with 8 bases lying between them. This CDR3 spans 13 amino acids. Germline values: CDR1 SGHDN, CDR2 FVKESK. The CDR3 here is CASSQVQGSPLHF. As DNA, the CDR3 is TGTGCCAGCAGCCAAGTACAGGGATCACCCCTCCACTTT.

This chain uses TRBV15 with TRBJ1-5; D gene ambiguous. Germline V gives CDR1 LNHNV, CDR2 YYDKDF (reference sequence). V lost 0 bases and J lost 5, with 14 bases in between. CDR3 length: 16 amino acids. The CDR3 sequence is CATSRDWWEGYQPQHF. The CDR3, as DNA: TGTGCCACCAGCAGAGATTGGTGGGAGGGCTATCAGCCCCAGCATTTT.

This CDR3 is CASSPDRGGYTF. DNA for the CDR3: TGTGCCAGCAGCCCGGACAGGGGTGGCTACACCTTC. The chain links TRBV11-2 to TRBJ1-2; 9 bases map to TRBD1. Germline V gene sequence: CDR1 SGHAT, CDR2 FQNNGV. The V and J ends lost 5 bases and 7 bases, in that order; junction bases with no gene match: 2. This CDR3 spans 12 amino acids.

This chain joins TRBV2 and TRBJ1-6; D not resolved. Germline values: CDR1 SNHLY, CDR2 FYNNEI. The CDR3 consists of 15 residues. The germline V and J ends were trimmed by 7 bases and 3 bases, with 13 bases remaining between them. The CDR3 DNA follows: TGTGCCAGCATCCCCCCGGGGAGCTATAATTCACCCCTCCACTTT. This sequence encodes CASIPPGSYNSPLHF.

The chain couples TRBV4-1 to TRBJ2-5; D gene ambiguous. There are 13 residues in the CDR3. Germline CDR1 is MGHRA and CDR2 is YSYEKL. The V and J ends lost 3 bases and 5 bases respectively, with 10 bases between them. CDR3 sequence reads: CASSHPATETQYF. The CDR3 bases are TGCGCCAGCAGCCACCCCGCTACGGAGACCCAGTACTTC.

The chain is built from TRBV10-3 and TRBJ1-1; D is uncertain. Germline V gene data show CDR1 as ENHRY and CDR2 as SYGVKD. V was cut by 2 bases and J by 5 bases, with 3 bases left in between. This CDR3 is built from 11 residues. CDR3 bases: TGTGCCATCAGTGAGACAACTGAAGCTTTCTTT. Protein sequence: CAISETTEAFF.

The chain combines TRBV10-1 with TRBJ1-1, with 11 bases fitting TRBD1. Trimming removed 5 bases from V and 7 bases from J; junction bases left unmatched: 6. Germline CDR1 and CDR2: WNHNN and SYGVQD (reference sequence). The CDR3 is 14 residues long. The DNA for the CDR3 is TGCGCCAGCAGTTTTGGGACAGGGGGTGGTGAAGCTTTCTTT. Translated: CASSFGTGGGEAFF.

The chain uses TRBV14 and TRBJ1-1; D is possibly TRBD1 (5 bases). Germline CDR1 and CDR2: SGHDN and FVKESK. With 4 bases removed from V and 3 bases from J, the gap between germline ends came to 9 bases. This CDR3 is built from 13 residues. CDR3: CASSPDTDTEAFF. The CDR3 DNA is TGTGCCAGCAGCCCGGACACGGACACTGAAGCTTTCTTT.

This rearrangement joins TRBV5-1 to TRBJ1-2, with 9 bases aligning to TRBD1. The V gene end was trimmed by 4 bases and the J gene end by 5 bases; junction bases not matched to a gene: 6. Germline V gene sequence: CDR1 SGHRS, CDR2 YFSETQ. CDR3 length: 14 residues. CDR3 coding DNA: TGCGCCAGCAGCGTATGGACAGGGGAATATGGCTACACCTTC. This encodes CASSVWTGEYGYTF.

This clone appeared a few times. The chain recombines TRBV5-1 with TRBJ1-2, with D unresolved. The CDR3 runs to 13 residues. Trimming shortened V by 4 bases and J by 4 bases, and 11 bases separated the two germline ends. Germline-derived CDR1 and CDR2 are SGHRS and YFSETQ. Here the CDR3 reads CASSVDGPYGYTF. The DNA for the CDR3 is TGCGCCAGCAGCGTAGACGGTCCCTATGGCTACACCTTC.

This chain links TRBV7-9 with TRBJ1-2, with D possibly TRBD1 on 5 matching bases. This CDR3 region has 13 residues. The germline CDR1 and CDR2 sequences are SEHNR and FQNEAQ (reference sequence). V was cut by 5 bases and J by 8 bases, with 15 bases left in between. CDR3: CASSQQGLGGYTF. The DNA of the CDR3 is TGTGCCAGCAGCCAGCAGGGCCTAGGAGGCTACACCTTC.

The chain combines TRBV5-1 with TRBJ2-2, with TRBD2 matching 12 bases. Germline V gene lookup returns CDR1 SGHRS and CDR2 YFSETQ. After removal of 4 bases from V and 4 bases from J, the junction contained 17 bases not matched to a gene. This CDR3 has 20 amino acids. This CDR3 reads CASSRSNKTSGGLRTGELFF. The CDR3 region has the DNA TGCGCCAGCAGCAGAAGCAACAAGACTAGCGGGGGCCTTCGCACCGGGGAGCTGTTTTTT.

The chain combines TRBV4-1 with TRBJ2-1, with 10 positions matching TRBD1. The junction had 7 bases not matched to a gene; V was cut back by 5 bases and J by 9 bases. Germline-derived CDR1 and CDR2 are MGHRA and YSYEKL. This CDR3 is built from 14 residues. The CDR3 here is CASSVGQGGAEQFF. In nucleotides, the CDR3 is TGCGCCAGCAGCGTAGGACAGGGGGGAGCTGAGCAGTTCTTC.

The CDR3 loop reads CASSERRGGQYF. In DNA, the CDR3 is TGCGCCAGCAGTGAGCGGAGGGGAGGGCAGTATTTT. The chain uses TRBV10-1 and TRBJ2-3; TRBD2 might be the D (6 bases). The germline V gene encodes CDR1 WNHNN and CDR2 SYGVQD (reference sequence). V was pared by 2 bases and J by 11 bases, with 11 bases between. This CDR3 has 12 amino acids.

V and J are TRBV2 and TRBJ1-5; D is undetermined. The CDR3 sequence is 15 residues long. V dropped 0 bases and J dropped 4 bases, with 10 bases sitting between them. CDR1 SNHLY and CDR2 FYNNEI come from the germline V gene. The CDR3 region is CASSEALSANQPQHF. CDR3 DNA sequence: TGTGCCAGCAGTGAAGCGCTTTCAGCAAATCAGCCCCAGCATTTT.

The chain couples TRBV6-5 to TRBJ1-1, with a tentative D call TRBD1 (5 bases). The CDR3 extends over 14 amino acids. Germline V CDR1 and CDR2: MNHEY, SVGAGI. Trimming took off 2 bases at V and 1 base at J, with 8 bases between the two ends. CDR3 bases: TGTGCCAGCAGTTACGGACACCCGAACACTGAAGCTTTCTTT. Amino acid sequence: CASSYGHPNTEAFF.

The chain links TRBV25-1 to TRBJ2-7; D gene uncertain. This CDR3 comprises 17 residues. CDR1 MGHDK and CDR2 SYGVNS come from the germline V gene. V shed 5 bases and J shed 2 bases, with 22 bases lying between them. The CDR3 DNA sequence: TGTGCCAGCAGTTCACAGACCCTCCGGGCCCCGACCTACGAGCAGTACTTC. Translation gives CASSSQTLRAPTYEQYF.

This rearrangement joins TRBV11-2 to TRBJ2-7; D uncertain. Trimming took 5 bases from V and 3 from J, leaving 17 bases between them. Germline loops: CDR1 SGHAT, CDR2 FQNNGV. The CDR3 sequence is 15 residues long. The CDR3 spells CASSPPWTPYYEQYF. As DNA, the CDR3 is TGTGCCAGCAGCCCCCCGTGGACCCCATACTACGAGCAGTACTTC.

The rearrangement uses TRBV5-1 and TRBJ1-6, with 7 bases that match TRBD1. The junction had 6 bases not matched to a gene; V was cut back by 4 bases and J by 8 bases. Germline CDR1 reads SGHRS; CDR2 reads YFSETQ. The CDR3 loop spans 14 amino acids. The CDR3 is CASSTRTGDSPLHF. CDR3 DNA: TGCGCCAGCAGCACCAGGACAGGAGATTCACCCCTCCACTTT. The variable domain in full, completed from reference TRBV5-1 and TRBJ1-6, reads KAGVTQTPRYLIKTRGQQVTLSCSPISGHRSVSWYQQTPGQGLQFLFEYFSETQRNKGNFPGRFSGRQFSNSRSEMNVSTLELGDSALYLCASSTRTGDSPLHFGNGTRLTVT.

The chain uses TRBV5-4 and TRBJ1-2, with unresolved D. Germline CDR1 SGHNT, CDR2 YYREEE (reference sequence). CDR3 length equals 14 residues. V shed 0 bases and J shed 4 bases, with 10 bases lying between them. CDR3 nucleotides: TGTGCCAGCAGCTTGGCTGCGGGGATCTATGGCTACACCTTC. It encodes CASSLAAGIYGYTF.

This clone was counted a few times. CDR3 amino acids: CASSLGAQPAFF. CDR3 sequence (DNA): TGTGCCAGCAGCTTAGGGGCGCAACCGGCTTTCTTT. V gene TRBV7-8 combines with J gene TRBJ1-1; D is ambiguous. Trimming left V 1 base short and J 11 bases short, with 11 bases between. In germline, CDR1 is SGHVS, CDR2 FQNEAQ. This CDR3 comprises 12 residues.

This clone was found once. The genes are TRBV6-6 and TRBJ1-1, with 10 bases fitting TRBD1. The V gene's germline CDR1 is MNHNY and CDR2 SVGAGI (reference sequence). The trim removed 5 bases at V and 7 bases at J, leaving 4 bases unmatched. The CDR3 covers 13 residues. The CDR3: CASSRQGASEAFF. CDR3 sequence (DNA): TGTGCCAGCAGTCGACAGGGGGCGAGTGAAGCTTTCTTT.